This TCR beta chain came from a study of human T cells and chemical hapten exposure. Time point meaning: patch test 3, about 24 weeks after DPC sensitization. Treatment described: therapeutic diphenylcyclopropenone sensitization with weekly scalp DPC. Non-pregnant alopecia patients aged 18 to 70, suitable for DPC therapy. CDR1 and CDR2 from the germline V gene are MNHEY and SVGAGI. The J segment lost 5 bases and the V segment lost 0 bases, leaving 7 bases of the junction unmatched. The CDR3 runs 16 residues. From the RACE reads, TCRdb called clonotypes with MiXCR, one entry per CDR3 protein. Among over 75,000 distinct CDR3 sequences, 11% were seen once, and the ten largest hold around 1%.

This chain connects TRBV6-5 to TRBJ2-1, with TRBD2 matching over 7 bases. This sequence originates from a woman aged 25 to 39 with alopecia areata. Some clones in this sample may be carry-over from other donors' samples. Sequencing was performed on whole blood, taken in connection with sensitization to the hapten diphenylcyclopropenone (DPC). The CDR3: CASSYSMGEGDNEQFF. CDR3 bases: TGTGCCAGCAGTTACTCAATGGGGGAGGGTGACAATGAGCAGTTCTTC.